The present T cell receptor (beta chain) was sequenced within a study of T cell repertoires in cytomegalovirus infection. Turning to the study itself: Matching HLA type and CMV infection were both indicated by public TCR beta signatures. Findings and limits, study-wide: Individuals carrying CMV plus the relevant HLA were identified by cumulative frequency of public TCR beta families. HLA-C-restricted CMV-specific TCR beta clonotypes were dominant in the ex vivo response.

The table lists this clonotype with many counts. Its antigen is still unknown. TCRdb analysed the reads with MiXCR anew, one entry per CDR3 protein. The table lists 150,000 to 200,000 distinct CDR3 sequences, roughly 27% of them singletons. Unmatched junction bases numbered 15, after V lost 5 bases and J lost 8 bases. Germline-derived CDR1 and CDR2 are SGHTA and FQGNSA. The length of the CDR3 is 18 residues. This chain links TRBV7-2 with TRBJ2-1; the match to TRBD2 covers 13 bases. The sequenced material came from PBMCs. The source of this sequence is a human donor in good health (CMV status not recorded). Some clones in this sample may be carry-over from other donors' samples. The chain's CDR3 is CASSATTSGGANSDEQFF. For the CDR3, the DNA is TGTGCCAGCAGCGCGACTACTAGCGGGGGGGCAAATTCCGATGAGCAGTTCTTC.